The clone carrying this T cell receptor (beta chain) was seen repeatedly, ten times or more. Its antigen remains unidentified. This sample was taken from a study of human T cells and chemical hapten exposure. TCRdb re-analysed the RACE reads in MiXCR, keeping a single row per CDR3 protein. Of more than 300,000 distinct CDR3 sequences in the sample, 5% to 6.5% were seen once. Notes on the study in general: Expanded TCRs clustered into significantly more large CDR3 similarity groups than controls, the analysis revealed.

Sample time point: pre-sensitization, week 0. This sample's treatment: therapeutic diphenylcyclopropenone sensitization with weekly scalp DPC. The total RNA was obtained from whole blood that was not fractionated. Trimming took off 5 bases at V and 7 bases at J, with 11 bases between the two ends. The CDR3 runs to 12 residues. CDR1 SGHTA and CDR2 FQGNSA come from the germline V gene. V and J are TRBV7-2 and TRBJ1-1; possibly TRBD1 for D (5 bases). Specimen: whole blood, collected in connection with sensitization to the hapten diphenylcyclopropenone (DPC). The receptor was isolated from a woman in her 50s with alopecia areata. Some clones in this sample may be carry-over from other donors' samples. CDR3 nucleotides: TGTGCCAGCAGCCCGAGGACACATGAAGCTTTCTTT. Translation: CASSPRTHEAFF. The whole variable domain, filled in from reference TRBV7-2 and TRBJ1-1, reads GAGVSQSPSNKVTEKGKDVELRCDPISGHTALYWYRQSLGQGLEFLIYFQGNSAPDKSGLPSDRFSAERTGGSVSTLTIQRTQQEDSAVYLCASSPRTHEAFFGQGTRLTVV.